These 26 T cell receptor beta chains share one sample of origin, sequenced in a study of blood T cell repertoires in COVID-19. Profiling relied on immunoSEQ multiplex PCR, and the TCRdb table lists in-frame clones only, not all of them. Of around 58,000 clones listed, 70% to 90% are singletons. Material for sequencing was PBMCs or T cells enriched from blood (not recorded which). The receptors stem from a woman in her thirties or forties who had recovered from COVID-19.

V is TRBV11-3 and J is TRBJ2-1; 9 bases map to TRBD1. V lost 5 bases, J lost 8 bases, and 13 bases stayed unmatched. The length of the CDR3 is 16 residues. Germline V gives CDR1 SGHNT, CDR2 YENEEA. The CDR3 loop reads CASSPRTGTGMDEQFF. DNA for the CDR3: TGTGCCAGCAGCCCCAGAACCGGGACAGGGATGGATGAGCAGTTCTTC.

This sequence joins TRBV7-9 and TRBJ2-1, with 13 bases aligning to TRBD2. The V gene's germline CDR1 is SEHNR and CDR2 FQNEAQ (reference sequence). With V trimmed by 4 bases and J by 6 bases, 3 bases remained unmatched. The CDR3 sequence is 15 residues long. As DNA, the CDR3 is TGTGCCAGCAGCTCCGGGACTAGCGGGGTCAATGAGCAGTTCTTC. Encoded protein: CASSSGTSGVNEQFF.

The chain uses TRBV12-5 and TRBJ2-5, with 8 bases identical to TRBD1. V was pared by 4 bases and J by 4 bases, with 5 bases of the junction left unmatched. There are 14 residues in the CDR3. Germline V gene lookup returns CDR1 LGHNT and CDR2 FRNRAP. The CDR3 spells CASGSGQVGETQYF. The CDR3, as DNA: TGTGCTAGTGGTTCGGGACAGGTCGGAGAGACCCAGTACTTC.

The genes are TRBV5-4 and TRBJ1-2; D is possibly TRBD1 (5 bases). The CDR3 length is 15 residues. The germline V gene has CDR1 SGHNT and CDR2 YYREEE (reference sequence). The V and J ends lost 3 bases and 0 bases respectively, with 12 bases between them. CDR3 loop: CASSWAGGANYGYTF. The CDR3 DNA reads as TGTGCCAGCAGCTGGGCGGGGGGGGCTAACTATGGCTACACCTTC.

The chain carries TRBV7-8 and TRBJ1-1; D possibly corresponds to TRBD1 (6 bases). The CDR3 consists of 14 residues. In germline, CDR1 is SGHVS, CDR2 FQNEAQ. V lost 3 bases and J lost 6, with 14 bases in between. The CDR3 reads CASSFDRFMAEAFF. CDR3 bases: TGTGCCAGCAGCTTTGACAGGTTTATGGCTGAAGCTTTCTTT.

V usage is TRBV4-2 and J usage is TRBJ1-1, with 8 bases identical to TRBD1. Unmatched junction bases numbered 5, after V lost 2 bases and J lost 3 bases. The CDR3 spans 15 residues. Germline-derived CDR1 and CDR2 are LGHNA and YNFKEQ. CDR3 coding DNA: TGTGCCAGCAGCCAATCCAGGGGGCGCGACACTGAAGCTTTCTTT. Protein sequence: CASSQSRGRDTEAFF.

The chain is built from TRBV7-2 and TRBJ2-3; D unresolved. The V gene's germline CDR1 is SGHTA and CDR2 FQGNSA. Trimming cost V 4 bases and J 0 bases, with 8 bases left between them. CDR3 length: 14 residues. CDR3 sequence reads: CASSSLPSTDTQYF. The CDR3 bases are TGTGCCAGCAGCTCTCTCCCTAGCACAGATACGCAGTATTTT.

V usage is TRBV7-2 and J usage is TRBJ1-6; 10 positions agree with TRBD1. Germline loops: CDR1 SGHTA, CDR2 FQGNSA. The CDR3 extends over 15 amino acids. The junction had 10 bases not matched to a gene; V was cut back by 8 bases and J by 9 bases. CDR3 sequence reads: CASGKRQGAGSPLHF. Written as DNA, the CDR3 is TGTGCCAGCGGGAAAAGACAGGGGGCGGGTTCACCCCTCCACTTT. The full variable domain, with the rest looked up from reference TRBV7-2 and TRBJ1-6, is GAGVSQSPSNKVTEKGKDVELRCDPISGHTALYWYRQSLGQGLEFLIYFQGNSAPDKSGLPSDRFSAERTGGSVSTLTIQRTQQEDSAVYLCASGKRQGAGSPLHFGNGTRLTVT.

The rearrangement joins TRBV7-8 to TRBJ1-5, with a tentative D call TRBD1 (5 bases). V was clipped by 0 bases and J by 9 bases, with 18 bases between them. The CDR3 is 16 amino acids. The germline gives CDR1 SGHVS, CDR2 FQNEAQ. Here the CDR3 DNA reads TGTGCCAGCAGCTTAGCCCTCGCCGCTGCGGGACGGCCCCAGCATTTT. This translates into CASSLALAAAGRPQHF.

This chain links TRBV19 with TRBJ1-3, with D unresolved. The CDR3 runs 15 residues. Germline CDR1 reads LNHDA; CDR2 reads SQIVND (reference sequence). Between the trimmed V and J ends, which lost 7 bases and 0 bases, there was a span of 13 bases. For the CDR3, the DNA is TGTGCCAGTACCCCCCGATGGGCCTCTGGAAACACCATATATTTT. This encodes CASTPRWASGNTIYF. The full variable domain, rest sourced from reference TRBV19 and TRBJ1-3, is DGGITQSPKYLFRKEGQNVTLSCEQNLNHDAMYWYRQDPGQGLRLIYYSQIVNDFQKGDIAEGYSVSREKKESFPLTVTSAQKNPTAFYLCASTPRWASGNTIYFGEGSWLTVV.

This chain uses TRBV11-3 with TRBJ1-1; possible D gene TRBD1, 6 bases. Germline CDR1 SGHNT, CDR2 YENEEA. Trimming took 2 bases from V and 3 from J, leaving 25 bases between them. The CDR3 is 19 amino acids. The chain's CDR3 is CASSLPMGGARIVDTEAFF. DNA for the CDR3: TGTGCCAGCAGCTTACCCATGGGGGGGGCGCGGATTGTGGACACTGAAGCTTTCTTT.

This clone was seen a single time. The chain uses TRBV6-7 and TRBJ2-3, with 9 bases that match TRBD2. TRBV6-7 is labeled an ORF, and its function is uncertain. V dropped 2 bases and J dropped 7; count of bases not matched to a gene: 10. This CDR3 has 16 residues. Here the CDR3 reads CASSYPLRGGLNTQYF. The CDR3 DNA is TGTGCCAGCAGTTACCCCCTGCGGGGGGGCTTAAATACGCAGTATTTT.

This clone has a single count. V gene TRBV19 combines with J gene TRBJ2-7; a weak D match, TRBD2 (5 bases). Trimming cost V 3 bases and J 3 bases, with 9 bases left between them. Germline V CDR1 and CDR2: LNHDA, SQIVND (reference sequence). The CDR3 totals 13 residues. The DNA for the CDR3 is TGTGCCAGTAGTATCGAGGGATACTACGAGCAGTACTTC. Amino acids: CASSIEGYYEQYF.

DNA for the CDR3: TGTGCCAGCAGTGGTGGGGGGACCGGGGAGCTGTTTTTT. This sequence encodes CASSGGGTGELFF. V usage is TRBV25-1 and J usage is TRBJ2-2, with D perhaps matching TRBD2 (6 bases). Germline CDR1 MGHDK, CDR2 SYGVNS. With 4 bases removed from V and 5 bases from J, the gap between germline ends came to 8 bases. This CDR3 has 13 amino acids.

This clone appeared once. The chain has TRBV3-1 (or the pseudogene TRBV3-2) and TRBJ2-5, with 9 bases that match TRBD2. CDR1 is LGHDT, CDR2 YNNKEL, per germline (reference sequence). The V gene end was trimmed by 0 bases and the J gene end by 1 base; junction bases not matched to a gene: 6. The CDR3 has 17 amino acids. The CDR3 bases are TGTGCCAGCAGCCAAGATCCAAGCGGGGGGATCCAAGAGACCCAGTACTTC. It specifies CASSQDPSGGIQETQYF.

This chain connects TRBV6-5 to TRBJ2-2; TRBD1 agrees at 9 bases. The V and J ends lost 3 bases and 6 bases, in that order; junction bases with no gene match: 5. There are 15 residues in the CDR3. Germline CDR1 MNHEY, CDR2 SVGAGI. For the CDR3, the DNA is TGTGCCAGCAGTTATCTTGGACAGGGGCCCGGGGAGCTGTTTTTT. It yields the protein CASSYLGQGPGELFF.

This chain connects TRBV3-1 (or the pseudogene TRBV3-2) to TRBJ2-1, with TRBD2 as a possible D gene (6 bases). The germline CDR1 and CDR2 sequences are LGHDT and YNNKEL (reference sequence). The CDR3 has 13 amino acids. V lost 4 bases to trimming and J lost 7 bases, with 11 bases between them. The CDR3 DNA is TGTGCCAGCAGCCCCCCGGGGAGGAATGAGCAGTTCTTC. Translated: CASSPPGRNEQFF.

The CDR3 region is CASSESSGDSEDTQYF. CDR3 nucleotide sequence: TGTGCCAGCAGTGAGAGTAGCGGGGACTCCGAAGATACGCAGTATTTT. This chain joins TRBV6-4 and TRBJ2-3; 8 bases map to TRBD2. CDR3 size: 16 residues. The V and J ends lost 3 bases and 5 bases, in that order; junction bases with no gene match: 10. Germline CDR1 is MRHNA and CDR2 is SNTAGT.

V usage is TRBV12-5 and J usage is TRBJ1-4; D is ambiguous. The CDR3 covers 12 residues. V lost 6 bases and J lost 5, with 7 bases in between. Germline V gene sequence: CDR1 LGHNT, CDR2 FRNRAP. Here the CDR3 DNA reads TGTGCTAGTGGCGTAGTGAATGAAAAACTGTTTTTT. It encodes CASGVVNEKLFF.

Only one count was recorded for this clone. The chain couples TRBV5-1 to TRBJ1-5; 9 bases map to TRBD1. The CDR3 spans 15 residues. Unmatched junction bases numbered 2, after V lost 0 bases and J lost 4 bases. Per the germline V gene, CDR1 is SGHRS and CDR2 is YFSETQ. The CDR3, as DNA: TGCGCCAGCAGCTTGGACAGGGGGCAGAATCAGCCCCAGCATTTT. The encoded protein is CASSLDRGQNQPQHF.

The V and J genes are TRBV7-6 and TRBJ1-1; tentative D call: TRBD1 (5 bases). CDR3 length: 14 amino acids. V was pared by 4 bases and J by 3 bases, with 12 bases between. CDR1 and CDR2 (germline): SGHVS, FNYEAQ. Here the CDR3 DNA reads TGTGCCAGCAGCTCCAGTCCAGGGTACACTGAAGCTTTCTTT. It yields the protein CASSSSPGYTEAFF.

The rearrangement uses TRBV6-5 and TRBJ1-3; D is unclear. Germline lookup yields CDR1 MNHEY and CDR2 SVGAGI. This CDR3 region has 15 residues. V gave up 6 bases and J gave up 0 bases, with 12 bases separating them. This CDR3 is CASRGKTASGNTIYF. The CDR3 region has the DNA TGTGCCAGCAGGGGCAAGACGGCCTCTGGAAACACCATATATTTT.

The CDR3 is CASSLGGTVRALNYGYTF. CDR3 sequence (DNA): TGTGCCAGCAGCTTGGGGGGGACAGTTCGAGCCCTTAACTATGGCTACACCTTC. The chain uses TRBV5-4 and TRBJ1-2; 7 positions match TRBD1. CDR1 SGHNT and CDR2 YYREEE come from the germline V gene (reference sequence). The ends lost 0 bases at V and 1 base at J; junction bases unmatched: 12. The CDR3 runs to 18 residues.

The chain combines TRBV29-1 with TRBJ1-2, with TRBD1 matching 11 bases. CDR3 length: 12 residues. Germline assignment: CDR1 SQVTM and CDR2 ANQGSEA. Trimming cost V 7 bases and J 8 bases; bases outside gene matches: 6. This CDR3 reads CSAGQGAEGYTF. The CDR3 DNA is TGCAGCGCCGGACAGGGGGCCGAGGGCTACACCTTC. Full variable domain (rest looked up from reference TRBV29-1 and TRBJ1-2): SAVISQKPSRDICQRGTSLTIQCQVDSQVTMMFWYRQQPGQSLTLIATANQGSEATYESGFVIDKFPISRPNLTFSTLTVSNMSPEDSSIYLCSAGQGAEGYTFGSGTRLTVV.

This clone occurred once. The V and J genes are TRBV20-1 and TRBJ2-1; the D is unclear. There are 11 residues in the CDR3. Germline values: CDR1 DFQATT, CDR2 SNEGSKA (reference sequence). V lost 0 bases to trimming and J lost 10 bases, with 7 bases between them. The CDR3 nucleotides are TGCAGTGCTAGAGATCCCTTAGAGCAGTTCTTC. Protein sequence: CSARDPLEQFF.

The V call is TRBV29-1, the J call TRBJ2-5; D is possibly TRBD2 (6 bases). V was cut by 8 bases and J by 2 bases, with 9 bases left in between. Germline V gene data show CDR1 as SQVTM and CDR2 as ANQGSEA. The CDR3 loop spans 11 amino acids. The CDR3: CSTGTQETQYF. DNA for the CDR3: TGCAGCACCGGGACTCAAGAGACCCAGTACTTC.